Below, 30 T cell receptor beta chains from the same sample are listed, as sequenced in a study of shared clonotypes between healthy human individuals. TCRdb's copy holds only in-frame clones and misses some; the assay was immunoSEQ multiplex PCR. The data show 2 million to 3 million clones, under 95% seen once. Material: naive CD4+ T cells from PBMCs. Noted subset: CD45RA+ positively selected. These receptors all stem from a man between 18 and 35 years old in good health. Some clones in this sample may be carry-over from other donors' samples.

The sample holds one count of this clone. The chain joins TRBV28 to TRBJ1-3, with TRBD1 matching over 8 bases. Germline values: CDR1 MDHEN, CDR2 SYDVKM. The CDR3 runs 17 residues. J was trimmed by 4 bases and V by 3 bases; bases with no gene match: 11. The CDR3 here is CASSLGTRGQVGNTIYF. The CDR3 bases are TGTGCCAGCAGTTTGGGCACCCGGGGACAGGTGGGAAACACCATATATTTT.

The genes are TRBV30 and TRBJ1-5, with a possible D match to TRBD1 (5 bases). Trimming shortened V by 4 bases and J by 7 bases, and 14 bases separated the two germline ends. CDR1 and CDR2 from the germline V gene are GTSNPN and SVGIG (reference sequence). The CDR3 consists of 13 residues. CDR3 bases: TGTGCCTGGACCAGGGATGGGGTCCAGCCCCAGCATTTT. It specifies CAWTRDGVQPQHF.

This rearrangement joins TRBV15 to TRBJ2-1, with 8 bases fitting TRBD1. V dropped 0 bases and J dropped 8; count of bases not matched to a gene: 9. CDR3 length: 16 amino acids. CDR1 is LNHNV, CDR2 YYDKDF, per germline (reference sequence). CDR3 in DNA: TGTGCCACCAGCAGAGATCTCACAGGGGGAAGCTATGAGCAGTTCTTC. This gives the protein CATSRDLTGGSYEQFF.

This chain links TRBV27 with TRBJ1-2; D may be TRBD1 (5 bases). Germline V gene data show CDR1 as MNHEY and CDR2 as SMNVEV (reference sequence). The CDR3 is 17 residues long. V gave up 2 bases and J gave up 4 bases, with 20 bases separating them. The CDR3 here is CASSLLFPRPGSYGYTF. CDR3 DNA: TGTGCCAGCAGTTTACTTTTCCCCCGGCCAGGGTCCTATGGCTACACCTTC.

The chain employs TRBV28 and TRBJ2-1, with D possibly TRBD1 on 5 matching bases. The CDR3 runs 14 residues. V was trimmed by 6 bases and J by 6 bases, leaving 15 bases between them. Germline V gene sequence: CDR1 MDHEN, CDR2 SYDVKM. In nucleotides, the CDR3 is TGTGCCAGCAGCCAGAAAATTAGGGGCAATGAGCAGTTCTTC. Its translation is CASSQKIRGNEQFF. Together with reference TRBV28 and TRBJ2-1, the CDR3 gives the full variable domain: DVKVTQSSRYLVKRTGEKVFLECVQDMDHENMFWYRQDPGLGLRLIYFSYDVKMKEKGDIPEGYSVSREKKERFSLILESASTNQTSMYLCASSQKIRGNEQFFGPGTRLTVL.

Worth noting for this clone: This CDR3 is also generated by other DNA sequences in the sample. The chain is built from TRBV6-6 and TRBJ2-1, with 8 bases matching TRBD2. Germline loops: CDR1 MNHNY, CDR2 SVGAGI (reference sequence). The CDR3 is 16 residues long. The trim removed 8 bases at V and 0 bases at J, leaving 9 bases unmatched. CDR3 in DNA: TGTGCCAGCCGAGGGCTAGCGGGTAGCTCCTACAATGAGCAGTTCTTC. Its translation is CASRGLAGSSYNEQFF.

The chain joins TRBV28 to TRBJ2-2; D unresolved. This CDR3 has 15 amino acids. The V end lost 5 bases, the J end lost 0 bases, and 10 bases lay between the germline ends. CDR1 is MDHEN, CDR2 SYDVKM, per germline. CDR3 in amino acids: CASSPGATNTGELFF. The CDR3 bases are TGTGCCAGCAGTCCCGGTGCCACGAACACCGGGGAGCTGTTTTTT.

Comments on this clone: Other DNA sequences in this specimen translate into the identical CDR3. This sequence joins TRBV18 and TRBJ2-1; D not certain. CDR1 and CDR2 from the germline V gene are KGHSH and LQKENI. Between the trimmed V and J ends, which lost 0 bases and 0 bases, there was a span of 9 bases. CDR3 length: 16 residues. CDR3 region: CASSPPSRSSYNEQFF. CDR3 DNA sequence: TGTGCCAGCTCACCACCCAGTCGGAGCTCCTACAATGAGCAGTTCTTC.

This sequence joins TRBV18 and TRBJ1-3, with TRBD1 as a possible D gene (5 bases). Between the trimmed V and J ends, which lost 3 bases and 4 bases, there was a span of 16 bases. This CDR3 region has 16 residues. Germline assignment: CDR1 KGHSH and CDR2 LQKENI. The CDR3 sequence: CASSPGARASGNTIYF. The CDR3 region has the DNA TGTGCCAGCTCACCCGGGGCCAGGGCGTCAGGAAACACCATATATTTT.

For this clone: The sample has other DNA sequences that encode this CDR3 too. The V and J genes are TRBV5-1 and TRBJ1-3; D is uncertain. Germline V lookup: CDR1 SGHRS, CDR2 YFSETQ. The CDR3 extends over 14 amino acids. Trimming pared 0 bases from V and 0 bases from J, leaving 4 bases between. CDR3 DNA sequence: TGCGCCAGCAGCTTGGTTGGCTCTGGAAACACCATATATTTT. Translation gives CASSLVGSGNTIYF. Full variable domain (missing parts from reference TRBV5-1 and TRBJ1-3): KAGVTQTPRYLIKTRGQQVTLSCSPISGHRSVSWYQQTPGQGLQFLFEYFSETQRNKGNFPGRFSGRQFSNSRSEMNVSTLELGDSALYLCASSLVGSGNTIYFGEGSWLTVV.

The chain uses TRBV27 and TRBJ2-3; 7 bases match TRBD2. This CDR3 comprises 17 residues. Trimming took 1 base from V and 2 from J; bases not matched to a gene: 9. Germline lookup yields CDR1 MNHEY and CDR2 SMNVEV (reference sequence). The CDR3 sequence is CASSLFSSSGLTDTQYF. The CDR3 region has the DNA TGTGCCAGCAGTTTATTCTCGAGTAGCGGGCTCACAGATACGCAGTATTTT.

The chain couples TRBV10-3 to TRBJ2-1; the match to TRBD1 covers 9 bases. The CDR3 length is 14 residues. After removal of 6 bases from V and 10 bases from J, the junction contained 10 bases not matched to a gene. Germline V gene data show CDR1 as ENHRY and CDR2 as SYGVKD. CDR3 sequence reads: CAIREQGAGGEQFF. CDR3 nucleotide sequence: TGTGCCATCAGAGAACAGGGGGCAGGTGGGGAGCAGTTCTTC.

The rearrangement links TRBV15 to TRBJ1-2, with D perhaps matching TRBD1 (5 bases). Germline CDR1 and CDR2: LNHNV and YYDKDF (reference sequence). CDR3 size: 19 residues. Trimming removed 1 base from V and 1 base from J, with 22 bases in between. The CDR3 is CATSRAPRRRGIDNYGYTF. The DNA for the CDR3 is TGTGCCACCAGCAGAGCCCCGCGAAGACGGGGGATCGATAACTATGGCTACACCTTC.

The rearrangement uses TRBV5-8 and TRBJ2-3; D gene ambiguous. CDR3 length: 15 residues. Trimming left V 0 bases short and J 1 base short, with 9 bases between. Germline V gives CDR1 SGHTS, CDR2 YDEGEE. DNA of the CDR3: TGTGCCAGCAGCTTGGCTCTGGTGGGCACAGATACGCAGTATTTT. Protein: CASSLALVGTDTQYF.

The rearrangement uses TRBV5-4 and TRBJ2-7; D is unclear. Looked up from germline, CDR1 is SGHNT and CDR2 is YYREEE (reference sequence). There are 14 residues in the CDR3. The ends were cut back, 0 bases at V and 3 bases at J, with 10 bases in the middle. Here the CDR3 DNA reads TGTGCCAGCAGCTTGGGCCTAGTAAACTACGAGCAGTACTTC. It specifies CASSLGLVNYEQYF.

CDR3 in amino acids: CASSSLPGTGLAYEQYF. The CDR3 DNA follows: TGTGCCAGCAGCTCCCTCCCTGGGACAGGCCTGGCGTACGAGCAGTACTTC. The chain carries TRBV7-9 and TRBJ2-7, with 8 bases aligning to TRBD1. The CDR3 contains 17 residues. The germline gives CDR1 SEHNR, CDR2 FQNEAQ (reference sequence). J lost 4 bases, V lost 4 bases, and 15 bases had no gene match.

The J gene is TRBJ2-1, the V gene TRBV11-3; D is tentatively TRBD1 or TRBD2 (5 bases each). This CDR3 is 15 amino acids long. Germline V gene sequence: CDR1 SGHNT, CDR2 YENEEA. V lost 3 bases, J lost 7 bases, and 16 bases lay in between. CDR3 sequence: CASSFGAVSLNEQFF. The CDR3 DNA follows: TGTGCCAGCAGCTTCGGGGCAGTAAGTTTGAATGAGCAGTTCTTC.

The chain combines TRBV27 with TRBJ1-5; D not certain. The CDR3 extends over 13 amino acids. V lost 6 bases and J lost 0, with 6 bases in between. Looked up from germline, CDR1 is MNHEY and CDR2 is SMNVEV (reference sequence). CDR3 sequence reads: CASRLGSNQPQHF. The CDR3 nucleotides read TGTGCCAGCAGATTGGGTAGCAATCAGCCCCAGCATTTT.

In its sample, this clone was seen once. This chain joins TRBV6-6 and TRBJ2-7; a possible D gene is TRBD1 (5 bases). Trimming shortened V by 4 bases and J by 5 bases, and 12 bases separated the two germline ends. The germline CDR1 and CDR2 sequences are MNHNY and SVGAGI (reference sequence). The CDR3 totals 13 residues. CDR3 amino acids: CASSSETENEQYF. CDR3 in DNA: TGTGCCAGCAGTTCCGAGACAGAAAACGAGCAGTACTTC.

The chain joins TRBV11-3 to TRBJ2-1, with D unclear. V lost 1 base and J 5 bases, leaving 9 bases between the germline ends. Germline CDR1 reads SGHNT; CDR2 reads YENEEA. This CDR3 has 14 amino acids. For the CDR3, the DNA is TGTGCCAGCAGCTTAGCCCCCGGCCACAATGAGCAGTTCTTC. Protein: CASSLAPGHNEQFF.

The chain is built from TRBV30 and TRBJ2-3; D is perhaps TRBD1 (7 bases). Germline-derived CDR1 and CDR2 are GTSNPN and SVGIG (reference sequence). CDR3 size: 18 residues. Trimming took 1 base from V and 3 from J, leaving 23 bases between them. CDR3 sequence: CAWSGGTVNRGRTDTQYF. As DNA, the CDR3 is TGTGCCTGGAGTGGCGGGACCGTTAACAGGGGACGAACAGATACGCAGTATTTT. The complete variable domain, with remaining parts taken from reference TRBV30 and TRBJ2-3, reads SQTIHQWPATLVQPVGSPLSLECTVEGTSNPNLYWYRQAAGRGLQLLFYSVGIGQISSEVPQNLSASRPQDRQFILSSKKLLLSDSGFYLCAWSGGTVNRGRTDTQYFGPGTRLTVL.

This clone was picked up one time. The genes are TRBV28 and TRBJ2-3, with D possibly matching TRBD2 (6 bases). V was cut by 3 bases and J by 6 bases, with 13 bases left in between. Germline loops: CDR1 MDHEN, CDR2 SYDVKM. The CDR3 runs 14 residues. The CDR3 reads CASSFTSRGDTQYF. CDR3 sequence (DNA): TGTGCCAGCAGTTTTACTAGCCGTGGGGATACGCAGTATTTT.

The chain joins TRBV7-2 to TRBJ1-2; 8 bases line up with TRBD1. CDR3 length: 13 residues. CDR1 is SGHTA and CDR2 is FQGNSA in the germline V gene. Trimming at V came to 6 bases and at J to 6 bases, leaving 6 bases not matched to a gene. CDR3 in amino acids: CASRTGQGNGYTF. CDR3 coding DNA: TGTGCCAGCAGGACCGGACAGGGAAATGGCTACACCTTC.

V is TRBV9 and J is TRBJ2-1, with TRBD2 identical over 7 bases. Looked up from germline, CDR1 is SGDLS and CDR2 is YYNGEE. Losses at the gene ends were 3 bases for V and 0 bases for J; bases not matched to a gene: 3. The CDR3 is 15 amino acids. CDR3 sequence: CASSEASGSYNEQFF. CDR3 in DNA: TGTGCCAGCAGCGAGGCTAGCGGCTCCTACAATGAGCAGTTCTTC.

The rearrangement links TRBV30 to TRBJ2-1; D call uncertain. Between the trimmed V and J ends, which lost 7 bases and 4 bases, there was a span of 11 bases. Germline V lookup: CDR1 GTSNPN, CDR2 SVGIG (reference sequence). CDR3 size: 12 residues. This CDR3 reads CASSQGYNEQFF. CDR3 nucleotides: TGTGCCTCCAGTCAAGGGTACAATGAGCAGTTCTTC. The entire variable domain, with the rest obtained from reference TRBV30 and TRBJ2-1, is as follows: SQTIHQWPATLVQPVGSPLSLECTVEGTSNPNLYWYRQAAGRGLQLLFYSVGIGQISSEVPQNLSASRPQDRQFILSSKKLLLSDSGFYLCASSQGYNEQFFGPGTRLTVL.

V is TRBV9 and J is TRBJ2-1; no definite D call. V was clipped by 3 bases and J by 3 bases, with 16 bases between them. The CDR3 covers 16 residues. Germline V gene lookup returns CDR1 SGDLS and CDR2 YYNGEE. CDR3 bases: TGTGCCAGCAGCGACCAAGGCGTCCCCTTCTACAATGAGCAGTTCTTC. Translated, it gives CASSDQGVPFYNEQFF.

V usage is TRBV18 and J usage is TRBJ1-1; TRBD1 agrees at 7 bases. CDR3 length: 17 residues. V lost 3 bases and J lost 1; bases outside the gene matches: 11. Germline CDR1 and CDR2: KGHSH and LQKENI. CDR3 region: CASSPLGTASGNTEAFF. Written as DNA, the CDR3 is TGTGCCAGCTCACCTCTTGGGACAGCCTCGGGGAACACTGAAGCTTTCTTT.

Turning to this clone: The sample holds other DNA sequences that translate to the same CDR3. J is TRBJ1-3 and V is TRBV5-1, with 7 bases that match TRBD1. The CDR3 is made up of 15 amino acids. Germline assignment: CDR1 SGHRS and CDR2 YFSETQ. J lost 1 base, V lost 2 bases, and 3 bases had no gene match. CDR3 residues: CASSFTGASGNTIYF. DNA of the CDR3: TGCGCCAGCAGCTTTACAGGGGCTTCTGGAAACACCATATATTTT.

The chain employs TRBV5-4 and TRBJ2-1; 9 bases line up with TRBD1. Trimming at V came to 4 bases and at J to 5 bases, leaving 4 bases not matched to a gene. This CDR3 is 14 amino acids long. Germline V gene lookup returns CDR1 SGHNT and CDR2 YYREEE (reference sequence). CDR3 protein: CASSPRQGDNEQFF. CDR3 sequence (DNA): TGTGCCAGCAGCCCACGACAGGGGGACAATGAGCAGTTCTTC.

The chain uses TRBV2 and TRBJ2-1; D possibly corresponds to TRBD2 (6 bases). CDR3 length equals 12 residues. V was shortened by 6 bases and J by 6 bases, with 9 bases between the two germline ends. Germline values: CDR1 SNHLY, CDR2 FYNNEI. CDR3 amino acids: CASRGDFNEQFF. CDR3 nucleotides: TGTGCCAGCAGGGGGGACTTCAATGAGCAGTTCTTC.